These T cell receptor beta chains were read from a single sample in a study of cytomegalovirus exposure and HLA in healthy donors. Measured with immunoSEQ multiplex PCR; TCRdb has only the in-frame clones, and not every one. The profile shows 95,000 to 150,000 clones, 66% of them singletons. Source material: PBMCs. These TCRs come from a young man in good health and CMV-seronegative. CDR3s include the opening cysteine and the closing phenylalanine or tryptophan. The D gene is left open where the match is weak. Clone size is given for some rows only: seen once, a few or many times, or a class if the clone is expanded.

>TRBJ1-5|TRBD1|TRBV29-1|NA
CSVSDRDGNQPQHF
TGCAGCGTCTCCGACAGGGACGGGAATCAGCCCCAGCATTTT
>TRBJ2-5|TRBD2|TRBV11-2|once
CASSLRGGPGGEQYF
TGTGCCAGCAGCTTACGGGGGGGACCTGGGGGTGAGCAGTACTTC
>TRBJ2-1|NA|TRBV5-4|NA
CASSSPGIFSYNEQFF
TGTGCCAGCAGCTCTCCCGGGATTTTCTCCTACAATGAGCAGTTCTTC
>TRBJ2-5|TRBD2|TRBV6-1|NA
CASSAAGLAGSETQYF
TGTGCCAGCAGTGCCGCGGGACTAGCGGGGTCTGAGACCCAGTACTTC
>TRBJ2-7|NA|TRBV18|NA
CASSPPYGSPYEQYF
TGTGCCAGCTCACCACCGTACGGTTCCCCCTACGAGCAGTACTTC
>TRBJ1-1|NA|TRBV6-5|NA
CASSYWKAGVGEAFF
TGTGCCAGCAGTTACTGGAAGGCCGGGGTTGGTGAAGCTTTCTTT
>TRBJ1-1|NA|TRBV30|NA
CAWVGLGTEAFF
TGTGCCTGGGTGGGTCTAGGCACTGAAGCTTTCTTT
>TRBJ2-1|TRBD1|TRBV5-1|NA
CASSLGDRASNEQFF
TGCGCCAGCAGCTTGGGGGACAGGGCCTCCAATGAGCAGTTCTTC
>TRBJ2-2|NA|TRBV19|NA
CASTFPGGGELFF
TGTGCCAGTACTTTCCCCGGGGGCGGGGAGCTGTTTTTT
>TRBJ2-7|TRBD2|TRBV5-1|NA
CASSFSLTGGLSYEQYF
TGCGCCAGCAGCTTTTCCCTGACGGGAGGGTTGTCCTACGAGCAGTACTTC
>TRBJ2-7|TRBD2|TRBV27|NA
CASSPPLAGGTYEQYF
TGTGCCAGCAGTCCCCCACTAGCGGGAGGGACCTACGAGCAGTACTTC
>TRBJ2-3|TRBD1|TRBV15|NA
CATSTGQGASDTQYF
TGTGCCACCAGCACGGGACAGGGGGCCTCAGATACGCAGTATTTT
>TRBJ2-1|TRBD2|TRBV5-1|few
CASSFGTTYNEQFF
TGCGCCAGCAGCTTCGGGACTACCTACAATGAGCAGTTCTTC
>TRBJ1-1|NA|TRBV6-5|NA
CASSPQGAANTEAFF
TGTGCCAGCAGTCCTCAAGGGGCCGCTAACACTGAAGCTTTCTTT
>TRBJ2-5|NA|TRBV5-1|NA
CASAEGGKETQYF
TGCGCCAGTGCGGAAGGAGGTAAAGAGACCCAGTACTTC
>TRBJ2-5|NA|TRBV19|NA
CASSVTGRVYF
TGTGCCAGTAGTGTCACAGGGCGCGTGTACTTC
>TRBJ1-4|TRBD1|TRBV5-4|NA
CASSMTGGFDEKLFF
TGTGCCAGCAGCATGACAGGGGGTTTCGATGAAAAACTGTTTTTT
>TRBJ1-5|NA|TRBV30|NA
CAWSPPDSAPNQPQHF
TGTGCCTGGAGCCCCCCGGACAGTGCCCCCAATCAGCCCCAGCATTTT
>TRBJ2-3|NA|TRBV5-1|NA
CASSLGGRGRDTQYF
TGCGCCAGCAGCTTGGGGGGCCGTGGGCGTGATACGCAGTATTTT
>TRBJ2-7|NA|TRBV7-9|NA
CASSFGGQTYEQYF
TGTGCCAGCAGCTTCGGTGGACAGACCTACGAGCAGTACTTC
>TRBJ1-2|NA|TRBV28|NA
CASRPPGQTPGYTF
TGTGCCAGCAGGCCTCCGGGACAAACCCCTGGCTACACCTTC
>TRBJ1-1|TRBD1|TRBV15|few
CATSRPQGLGTEAFF
TGTGCCACCAGCAGACCACAGGGGTTGGGCACTGAAGCTTTCTTT
>TRBJ1-1|NA|TRBV13|NA
CASSPSGMNTEAFF
TGTGCCAGCAGCCCCTCGGGAATGAACACTGAAGCTTTCTTT
>TRBJ1-2|TRBD1|TRBV11-2|once
CASSSNRGPGYGYTF
TGTGCCAGCAGCTCAAACAGGGGCCCAGGCTATGGCTACACCTTC
>TRBJ1-6|NA|TRBV7-9|NA
CASSTKGTGSRSPLHF
TGTGCCAGCAGCACCAAGGGCACAGGTTCGCGTTCACCCCTCCACTTT
>TRBJ2-3|TRBD2|TRBV6-4|medium-sized
CASSRLAGAADTQYF
TGTGCCAGCAGCAGACTAGCGGGAGCTGCAGATACGCAGTATTTT
>TRBJ1-4|NA|TRBV28|NA
CASSLTEGGTNEKLFF
TGTGCCAGCAGTTTAACTGAAGGGGGAACTAATGAAAAACTGTTTTTT
>TRBJ2-2|TRBD1|TRBV7-6|NA
CASSTPGQGKTGELFF
TGTGCCAGCAGCACACCGGGACAGGGGAAAACCGGGGAGCTGTTTTTT
>TRBJ2-7|NA|TRBV28|NA
CASSFSFGTNSYEQYF
TGTGCCAGCAGTTTTAGCTTCGGTACTAACTCCTACGAGCAGTACTTC
>TRBJ1-2|TRBD1|TRBV27|NA
CASSNQGASGYTF
TGTGCCAGCAGTAATCAGGGGGCTAGCGGCTACACCTTC
>TRBJ1-1|NA|TRBV5-4|NA
CASSLGFRGSGTEAFF
TGTGCCAGCAGCTTGGGTTTTAGGGGAAGTGGGACTGAAGCTTTCTTT
>TRBJ2-2|NA|TRBV10-2|NA
CASSAVRTGELFF
TGCGCCAGCAGTGCGGTCCGTACCGGGGAGCTGTTTTTT
>TRBJ2-2|NA|TRBV6-6|NA
CASYRSRTGELFF
TGTGCCAGCTACCGGAGCCGCACCGGGGAGCTGTTTTTT
>TRBJ2-7|NA|TRBV7-2|few
CASSLDGWGVQYF
TGTGCCAGCAGCTTAGATGGGTGGGGGGTGCAGTACTTC
>TRBJ2-7|NA|TRBV29-1|NA
CSVEDNRDEQYF
TGCAGCGTTGAAGATAACAGGGACGAGCAGTACTTC
>TRBJ2-7|TRBD1|TRBV5-1|once
CASSLADRGPDEQYF
TGCGCCAGCAGCTTGGCAGACAGGGGGCCGGACGAGCAGTACTTC
>TRBJ2-1|NA|TRBV14|once
CASSRRGSEQFF
TGTGCCAGCAGCCGCAGGGGAAGCGAGCAGTTCTTC
>TRBJ1-1|NA|TRBV7-6|few
CASIALSGNTEAFF
TGTGCCAGCATCGCCCTAAGCGGGAACACTGAAGCTTTCTTT
>TRBJ2-7|NA|TRBV27|NA
CASSRQGEQYF
TGTGCCAGCAGCCGCCAGGGAGAGCAGTACTTC
>TRBJ2-1|NA|TRBV4-3|NA
CASSPAWSGNEQFF
TGCGCCAGCAGCCCCGCTTGGTCGGGTAATGAGCAGTTCTTC
>TRBJ2-1|TRBD2|TRBV10-3|NA
CAIRGAGGPGNEQFF
TGTGCCATCAGGGGAGCGGGAGGGCCGGGAAATGAGCAGTTCTTC